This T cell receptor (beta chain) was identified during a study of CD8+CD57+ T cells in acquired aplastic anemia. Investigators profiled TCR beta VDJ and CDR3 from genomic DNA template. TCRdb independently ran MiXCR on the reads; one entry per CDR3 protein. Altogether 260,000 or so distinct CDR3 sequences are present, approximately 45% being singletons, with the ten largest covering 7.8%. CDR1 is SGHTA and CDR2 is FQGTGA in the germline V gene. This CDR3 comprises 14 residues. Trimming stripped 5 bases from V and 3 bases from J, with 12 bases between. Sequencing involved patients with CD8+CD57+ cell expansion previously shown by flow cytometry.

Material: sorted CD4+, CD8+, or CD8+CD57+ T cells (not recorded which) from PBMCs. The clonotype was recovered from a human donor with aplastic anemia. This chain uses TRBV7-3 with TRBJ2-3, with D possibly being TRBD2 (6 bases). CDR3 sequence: CASSRGGATDTQYF. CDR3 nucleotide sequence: TGTGCCAGCAGCAGAGGCGGGGCAACAGATACGCAGTATTTT.